This TCR beta chain was profiled in a study of cytomegalovirus exposure and HLA in healthy donors. Study outcomes and limitations: A later analysis linked a missense DCLRE1C variant to TCR beta V- and J-gene trimming.

The PCR had 60 Vbeta and 13 Jbeta primers. Only in-frame clones appear in the TCRdb table, and some are missing; sequencing was by immunoSEQ multiplex PCR. The table includes about 130,000 clones, approximately 84% detected once. In regard to this clone: What it recognizes is unknown.

The ends lost 4 bases at V and 10 bases at J; junction bases unmatched: 11. CDR3 size: 15 residues. Germline V gene sequence: CDR1 SGDLS, CDR2 YYNGEE. The origin of this receptor is a boy between 2 and 15 years old in good health and CMV-seronegative. Sequencing was done on a sample of PBMCs. The chain uses TRBV9 and TRBJ2-1; 10 bases fit TRBD1. The CDR3 spells CASSFRDRGRREQFF. As DNA, the CDR3 is TGTGCCAGCAGCTTCCGGGACAGGGGTCGACGGGAGCAGTTCTTC. Based on the CDR3 plus reference TRBV9 and TRBJ2-1, the full variable domain is DSGVTQTPKHLITATGQRVTLRCSPRSGDLSVYWYQQSLDQGLQFLIQYYNGEERAKGNILERFSAQQFPDLHSELNLSSLELGDSALYFCASSFRDRGRREQFFGPGTRLTVL.